Below are 14 T cell receptor beta chains sequenced from a single sample in a study of breast tumors, draining lymph nodes, adjacent tissues. In TCRdb, the multiplex PCR reads were re-called with MiXCR into one record per CDR3 protein. This sample has tens of thousands of distinct CDR3 sequences, with roughly 28% found just once. Samples came from axillary lymph nodes draining the breast cancer. Material: axillary lymph node tissue. The receptors stem from a female donor with breast cancer. Some clones in this sample may be carry-over from other donors' samples.

The chain employs TRBV11-2 and TRBJ2-1, with 9 bases identical to TRBD2. CDR1 and CDR2 (germline): SGHAT, FQNNGV. CDR3 size: 18 residues. The J segment lost 1 base and the V segment lost 5 bases, leaving 12 bases of the junction unmatched. In DNA form, the CDR3 reads TGTGCCAGCAGCCCAGGACCGGGACTAGCCCCTTCCTACAATGAGCAGTTCTTC. Translated, it gives CASSPGPGLAPSYNEQFF.

This clonotype was recorded at least ten times. The V gene is TRBV3-1, the J gene TRBJ2-2, with D unresolved. CDR3 length equals 15 residues. V was shortened by 0 bases and J by 2 bases, with 7 bases between the two germline ends. Germline-derived CDR1 and CDR2 are LGHDT and YNNKEL (reference sequence). The CDR3, as DNA: TGTGCCAGCAGCCAAGATGCCCGTAACACCGGGGAGCTGTTTTTT. It encodes CASSQDARNTGELFF.

This clonotype has a count of ten or more. V gene TRBV5-1 combines with J gene TRBJ1-6; TRBD1 agrees at 11 bases. J lost 12 bases, V lost 4 bases, and 6 bases had no gene match. Germline CDR1 and CDR2: SGHRS and YFSETQ. The CDR3 totals 14 residues. This CDR3 is CASSEDRGHGPLHF. DNA of the CDR3: TGCGCCAGCAGCGAGGACAGGGGGCATGGACCCCTCCACTTT.

Regarding this clonotype: At one boundary the junction diverges from the germline segment, which might be a read error. The chain couples TRBV5-5 to TRBJ2-7; TRBD1 aligns across 7 bases. The germline V gene encodes CDR1 SGHKS and CDR2 YYEKEE (reference sequence). There are 14 residues in the CDR3. The CDR3 DNA is TGTGTCAGCAGCCCTGGGACAGCGACCTACGAGCAGTACTTC. Translation: CVSSPGTATYEQYF.

This clonotype showed up many times. A single base separates this from a much larger clone, so it may be a read error. The gene calls are TRBV19 and TRBJ2-2; D gene ambiguous. CDR1 is LNHDA, CDR2 SQIVND, per germline (reference sequence). The CDR3 consists of 12 residues. CDR3 amino acids: CAGSRITGELFF. The CDR3 DNA is TGTGCCGGTAGTAGGATAACCGGGGAGCTGTTTTTT. The whole variable domain, filled in from reference TRBV19 and TRBJ2-2, reads DGGITQSPKYLFRKEGQNVTLSCEQNLNHDAMYWYRQDPGQGLRLIYYSQIVNDFQKGDIAEGYSVSREKKESFPLTVTSAQKNPTAFYLCAGSRITGELFFGEGSRLTVL.

This clonotype has at least ten counts. In DNA, the CDR3 is TGCGCCAGCAGCATCGGTAGGGGGCGGGAGACCCAGTACTTC. Translating gives CASSIGRGRETQYF. The chain recombines TRBV5-1 with TRBJ2-5; 7 nucleotides line up with TRBD1. This CDR3 has 14 amino acids. Trimming cost V 4 bases and J 5 bases; bases outside gene matches: 8. Looked up from germline, CDR1 is SGHRS and CDR2 is YFSETQ. Full variable domain (rest looked up from reference TRBV5-1 and TRBJ2-5): KAGVTQTPRYLIKTRGQQVTLSCSPISGHRSVSWYQQTPGQGLQFLFEYFSETQRNKGNFPGRFSGRQFSNSRSEMNVSTLELGDSALYLCASSIGRGRETQYFGPGTRLLVL.

This clonotype occurred many times. The genes are TRBV5-1 and TRBJ1-5, with D possibly matching TRBD1 (5 bases). CDR1 and CDR2 from the germline V gene are SGHRS and YFSETQ. Trimming stripped 0 bases from V and 0 bases from J, with 10 bases between. The CDR3 sequence is 16 residues long. CDR3 residues: CASSLDGQNSNQPQHF. Written as DNA, the CDR3 is TGCGCCAGCAGCTTGGACGGACAAAATAGCAATCAGCCCCAGCATTTT.

This clonotype showed up many times. The genes are TRBV20-1 and TRBJ1-4, with 8 bases matching TRBD1. Trimming took 6 bases from V and 6 from J; bases not matched to a gene: 9. This CDR3 comprises 14 residues. Germline values: CDR1 DFQATT, CDR2 SNEGSKA (reference sequence). For the CDR3, the DNA is TGCAGTGCCCACGGGGGACAGGTTGATGAAAAACTGTTTTTT. This gives the protein CSAHGGQVDEKLFF.

The chain is built from TRBV13 and TRBJ2-5; D is perhaps TRBD2 (6 bases). The length of the CDR3 is 15 residues. Trimming left V 2 bases short and J 4 bases short, with 14 bases between. Per germline, CDR1 PRHDT and CDR2 FYEKMQ (reference sequence). The CDR3 region is CASSLQLAGIETQYF. DNA of the CDR3: TGTGCCAGCAGCTTACAGTTGGCGGGAATAGAGACCCAGTACTTC. Looking up the rest from reference TRBV13 and TRBJ2-5 gives the full variable domain: AAGVIQSPRHLIKEKRETATLKCYPIPRHDTVYWYQQGPGQDPQFLISFYEKMQSDKGSIPDRFSAQQFSDYHSELNMSSLELGDSALYFCASSLQLAGIETQYFGPGTRLLVL.

This clonotype appeared many times. The rearrangement joins TRBV3-1 to TRBJ2-5, with no clear D. Per the germline V gene, CDR1 is LGHDT and CDR2 is YNNKEL (reference sequence). With 1 base removed from V and 7 bases from J, the gap between germline ends came to 10 bases. This CDR3 has 13 residues. The CDR3, as DNA: TGTGCCAGCAGCCAAGGTCGCCTGGGGACCCAGTACTTC. Its protein product is CASSQGRLGTQYF.

This clonotype was seen repeatedly, ten times or more. The chain is built from TRBV6-2 or TRBV6-3 and TRBJ2-7; the match to TRBD1 covers 9 bases. The CDR3 spans 14 residues. The J segment lost 6 bases and the V segment lost 5 bases, leaving 8 bases of the junction unmatched. Germline V gene data show CDR1 as MNHEY and CDR2 as SVGEGT. The CDR3 protein is CASSPQGALREQYF. The CDR3 coding sequence is TGTGCCAGCAGTCCACAGGGGGCGCTGCGCGAGCAGTACTTC.

This clonotype was counted ten times or more. The genes are TRBV5-8 and TRBJ2-3; 9 bases map to TRBD2. The germline V gene has CDR1 SGHTS and CDR2 YDEGEE. Trimming cost V 1 base and J 1 base; bases outside gene matches: 4. This CDR3 is 16 amino acids long. CDR3 DNA: TGTGCCAGCAGCTTGAGGGTAGCGGGAGGCACAGATACGCAGTATTTT. Protein product: CASSLRVAGGTDTQYF.

This clonotype was counted ten times or more. The gene calls are TRBV6-1 and TRBJ1-3; D is ambiguous. Germline assignment: CDR1 MNHNS and CDR2 SASEGT. This CDR3 has 15 amino acids. V gave up 2 bases and J gave up 0 bases, with 8 bases separating them. CDR3 bases: TGTGCCAGCAGTGAATGGGATTACTCTGGAAACACCATATATTTT. Protein sequence: CASSEWDYSGNTIYF.

This clonotype was recorded many times. A read error is possible here, since a much larger clone lies one base away. The chain couples TRBV15 to TRBJ2-5; D may be TRBD1 or TRBD2 (7 bases each). This CDR3 region has 17 residues. Germline assignment: CDR1 LNHNV and CDR2 YYDKDF (reference sequence). The CDR3 DNA is TGTGCCACCAGCAGAGGGGGTTTTGGGAGGGGGCAAGAGACCCGGTACTTC. Translation: CATSRGGFGRGQETRYF.